Below are 5 T cell receptor beta chains sequenced from a single sample in a study of blood T cells in healthy people across ages. Then a second PCR, running about 6 to 11 cycles, was carried out with a sample-barcoded 5' primer and a J-beta primer mix. One entry per CDR3 protein results from TCRdb running MiXCR on the 5' RACE reads. The data show roughly 2 million distinct CDR3 sequences, about 50% seen once. The sequenced material came from blood. These receptors all stem from a woman between 40 and 50 years old in good health.

This clonotype has a handful of counts. The rearrangement uses TRBV29-1 and TRBJ2-3; D might be TRBD1 or TRBD2, each matching 6 bases. CDR3 length: 17 amino acids. V shed 7 bases and J shed 1 base, with 24 bases lying between them. Germline V CDR1 and CDR2: SQVTM, ANQGSEA. CDR3 DNA sequence: TGCAGCGCTAAAGGACATGCTCTTAGGGGGGGCACAGATACGCAGTATTTT. Translation gives CSAKGHALRGGTDTQYF.

This clonotype turned up a few times. This chain links TRBV3-1 with TRBJ2-3; TRBD2 agrees at 13 bases. CDR1 is LGHDT, CDR2 YNNKEL, per germline (reference sequence). With V trimmed by 4 bases and J by 3 bases, 4 bases remained unmatched. The CDR3 length is 16 residues. CDR3: CASSPGLAGKTDTQYF. CDR3 DNA: TGTGCCAGCAGCCCGGGACTAGCGGGGAAAACAGATACGCAGTATTTT.

This chain uses TRBV4-3 with TRBJ1-4; D is perhaps TRBD1 (5 bases). The CDR3 has 15 residues. CDR1 is LGHNA and CDR2 is YSLEER in the germline V gene. Trimming removed 0 bases at V and 3 bases at J, with 8 bases between. CDR3 region: CASSQDEGSNEKLFF. In DNA, the CDR3 is TGCGCCAGCAGCCAAGATGAGGGGTCTAATGAAAAACTGTTTTTT.

This clonotype was detected only a few times. This chain joins TRBV25-1 and TRBJ2-5; 13 nucleotides match TRBD2. This CDR3 is built from 16 residues. Germline V gene data show CDR1 as MGHDK and CDR2 as SYGVNS. Trimming at V came to 4 bases and at J to 2 bases, leaving 4 bases not matched to a gene. The CDR3 is CASSGGLAGLQETQYF. CDR3 in DNA: TGTGCCAGCAGTGGGGGACTAGCGGGGCTTCAAGAGACCCAGTACTTC. The full variable domain, with the rest looked up from reference TRBV25-1 and TRBJ2-5, is EADIYQTPRYLVIGTGKKITLECSQTMGHDKMYWYQQDPGMELHLIHYSYGVNSTEKGDLSSESTVSRIRTEHFPLTLESARPSHTSQYLCASSGGLAGLQETQYFGPGTRLLVL.

The chain uses TRBV28 and TRBJ2-7; D gene unclear. This CDR3 has 12 residues. Germline V gene sequence: CDR1 MDHEN, CDR2 SYDVKM. V was cut by 8 bases and J by 5 bases, with 13 bases left in between. CDR3 bases: TGTGCCAGCGGTTCTGGGCATCACGAGCAGTACTTC. It codes for CASGSGHHEQYF.